This TCR beta chain came from a study of cytomegalovirus exposure and HLA in healthy donors. General study results and limits: The CMV antigen specificity of a few CMV-associated chains was confirmed through in vitro analysis. HLA alleles showed associations with some 17,000 TCR beta sequences in a later analysis, at a 0.05 false discovery rate. A later analysis found most CMV-associated TCR beta chains apparently HLA-restricted. Sequencing likely produced, as an artifact, a cluster of highly shared sequence variants.

To note about this clone: No antigen is known for it.

The germline gives CDR1 SEHNR, CDR2 FQNEAQ (reference sequence). This CDR3 has 15 amino acids. The V and J ends lost 4 bases and 5 bases respectively, with 17 bases between them. It was with 60 Vbeta and 13 Jbeta primers that the PCR ran. TCRdb keeps only in-frame clones here, not all; method: immunoSEQ multiplex PCR. Among about 190,000 clones listed, approximately 77% were seen once. The receptor was derived from a man between 35 and 55 years old in good health and CMV-seropositive. The sequencing input was PBMCs. V usage is TRBV7-9 and J usage is TRBJ2-5; possibly TRBD2 for D (6 bases). The CDR3 protein is CASSSLPGGPETQYF. In DNA form, the CDR3 reads TGTGCCAGCAGCTCTCTCCCCGGAGGGCCGGAGACCCAGTACTTC.